This record covers a single T cell receptor beta chain. Its antigen is unknown. Base quality data are lacking; no much larger clone is found one base away. These data are taken from a study of blood T cell repertoires in COVID-19 (dated by TCRdb to between 2020 and 2021). About the investigation overall: The collaborator samples originated in the United States, Italy and Spain and spanned the acute and convalescent phases of COVID-19. The prospective study material was composed of cDNA or gDNA derived from T cells, B-cell-depleted T cells, or PBMCs. Subjects who had been exposed to COVID-19, were actively infected with it, or had recovered from it provided the deeply sampled blood TCRbeta repertoires that made up the dataset. The repertoires were released in a freely available public database meant as a resource for research on the immune response to SARS-CoV-2. The samples were drawn from two sources: the first 160 participants of the ongoing ImmuneRACE study, and 950 to 1,500 subjects contributed by 6 global collaborators. A de-identified subject ID, COVID-19 status, age in years and sex were almost always included in the sample metadata. Where available, HLA class I and class II types were taken from metadata supplied by the sample provider and were not determined by assay-based typing. Study-wide conclusions, independent of this receptor: The amount of clinical and demographic metadata varied by source and participant and was provided uncurated.

One collaborating source in Seattle enrolled patients during active infection and followed them longitudinally through the course of disease. Collaborating institutions collected whole blood in K2EDTA tubes following their own protocols. For TCRbeta analysis, collaborators shipped samples in one of three forms: frozen whole blood, isolated PBMCs, or DNA extracted from either of those sample types. TCRbeta CDR3 regions were amplified from genomic DNA by means of the immunoSEQ Assay, a bias-controlled multiplex PCR. The authors processed their data as follows. Within the assay, amplification of reference gene primers was used to estimate how many nucleated cells each sample contained. To quantify the absolute abundance of each unique TCRbeta CDR3 rearrangement, sequence reads were collapsed and filtered. For each sample, productive Simpson clonality was calculated as the square root of Simpson's diversity index over productive rearrangements. The clones in this table, taken by TCRdb from immuneACCESS, are in-frame only. Not every clone is retained; where verified, under half of the shortfall comes from an unresolved V gene, and the cause of the rest is unknown. V, J and clone size derive from that table, while D and trimming were established from the DNA sequence. The sample table contains fewer than 250,000 clones; only one count was recorded for 90% to 95% of them. In total, the top ten clones hold around 0.85% of the sample.

CDR1 and CDR2 are drawn from the germline V gene: SQVTM, ANQGSEA. The CDR3 numbers 10 residues from cysteine through phenylalanine. Only the CDR3 part of the read is kept: 30 bases, read in frame from the first base. The germline ends are 8 bases apart after V is trimmed by 0 bases and J by 12 bases. The chain joins TRBV29-1 to TRBJ1-2, with no confidently assigned D gene. The source is a man aged 55 to 70 with COVID-19, enrolled during active disease. Material: peripheral blood. The nucleotides read TGCAGCGTTGAAGATCTGGCCAACACCTTC. Its translation reads: CSVEDLANTF. Joined to the reference TRBV29-1 and TRBJ1-2 proteins, this CDR3 gives the full variable domain: SAVISQKPSRDICQRGTSLTIQCQVDSQVTMMFWYRQQPGQSLTLIATANQGSEATYESGFVIDKFPISRPNLTFSTLTVSNMSPEDSSIYLCSVEDLANTFGSGTRLTVV.